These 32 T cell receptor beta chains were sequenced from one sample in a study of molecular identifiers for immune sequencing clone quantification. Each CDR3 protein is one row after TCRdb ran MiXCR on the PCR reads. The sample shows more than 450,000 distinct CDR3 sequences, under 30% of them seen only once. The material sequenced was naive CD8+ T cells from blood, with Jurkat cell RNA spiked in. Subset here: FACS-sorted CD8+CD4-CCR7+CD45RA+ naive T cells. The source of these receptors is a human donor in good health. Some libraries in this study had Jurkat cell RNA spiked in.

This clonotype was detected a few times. CDR3 protein: CASSQQPKDRANEQFF. The CDR3 nucleotides are TGTGCCAGCAGCCAGCAACCGAAGGACAGGGCCAATGAGCAGTTCTTC. The chain recombines TRBV7-2 with TRBJ2-1; TRBD1 agrees at 8 bases. There are 16 residues in the CDR3. Germline loops: CDR1 SGHTA, CDR2 FQGNSA. J lost 6 bases, V lost 5 bases, and 12 bases had no gene match.

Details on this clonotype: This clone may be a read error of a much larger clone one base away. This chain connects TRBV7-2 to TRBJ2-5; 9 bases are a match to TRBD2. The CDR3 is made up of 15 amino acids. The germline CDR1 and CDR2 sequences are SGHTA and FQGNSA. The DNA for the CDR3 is TGTCCCAGCAGCGGGCGGGGGGGGGTAGATTGGACCCAGTACTTC. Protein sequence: CPSSGRGGVDWTQYF.

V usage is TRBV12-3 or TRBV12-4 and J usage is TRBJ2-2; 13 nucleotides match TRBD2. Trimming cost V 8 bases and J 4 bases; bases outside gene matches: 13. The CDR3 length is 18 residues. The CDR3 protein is CASYFGLAGVVLTGELFF. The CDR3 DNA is TGTGCCAGCTACTTCGGACTAGCGGGAGTTGTACTCACCGGGGAGCTGTTTTTT.

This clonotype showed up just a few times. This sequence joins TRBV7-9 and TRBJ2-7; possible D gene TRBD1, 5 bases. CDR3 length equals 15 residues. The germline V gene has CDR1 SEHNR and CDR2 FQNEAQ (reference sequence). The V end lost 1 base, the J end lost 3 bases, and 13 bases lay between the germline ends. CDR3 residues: CASSLGVGRVYEQYF. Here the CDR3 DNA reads TGTGCCAGCAGCTTAGGGGTTGGCAGGGTCTACGAGCAGTACTTC.

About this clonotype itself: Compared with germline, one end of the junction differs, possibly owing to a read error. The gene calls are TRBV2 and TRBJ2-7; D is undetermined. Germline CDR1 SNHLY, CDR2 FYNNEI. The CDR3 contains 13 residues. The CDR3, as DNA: TGTGCCAGCGGTGAGGCGTTCTCCTACGAGCAGTACTTC. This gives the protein CASGEAFSYEQYF.

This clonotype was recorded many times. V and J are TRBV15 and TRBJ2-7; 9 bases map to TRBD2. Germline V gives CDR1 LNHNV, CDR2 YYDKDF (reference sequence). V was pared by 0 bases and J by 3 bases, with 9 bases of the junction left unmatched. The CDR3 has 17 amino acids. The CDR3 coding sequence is TGTGCCACCAGCAGAGATTTGTATGCGGGAGGGTTCTACGAGCAGTACTTC. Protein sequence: CATSRDLYAGGFYEQYF.

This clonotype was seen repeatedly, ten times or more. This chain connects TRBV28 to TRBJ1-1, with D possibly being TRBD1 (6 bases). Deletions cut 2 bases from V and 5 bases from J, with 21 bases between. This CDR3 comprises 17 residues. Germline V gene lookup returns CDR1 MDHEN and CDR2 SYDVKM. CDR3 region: CASSLDGIGGRETEAFF. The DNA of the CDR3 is TGTGCCAGCAGTTTAGACGGCATAGGGGGGAGGGAGACTGAAGCTTTCTTT. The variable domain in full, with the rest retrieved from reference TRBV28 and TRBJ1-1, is DVKVTQSSRYLVKRTGEKVFLECVQDMDHENMFWYRQDPGLGLRLIYFSYDVKMKEKGDIPEGYSVSREKKERFSLILESASTNQTSMYLCASSLDGIGGRETEAFFGQGTRLTVV.

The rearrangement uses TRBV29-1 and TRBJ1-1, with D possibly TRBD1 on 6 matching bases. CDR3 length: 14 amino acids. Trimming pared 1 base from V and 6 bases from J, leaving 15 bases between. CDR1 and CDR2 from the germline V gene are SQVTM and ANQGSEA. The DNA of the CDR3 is TGCAGCGTTGAAGGACAGGCCCGTAACCCTGAAGCTTTCTTT. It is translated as CSVEGQARNPEAFF.

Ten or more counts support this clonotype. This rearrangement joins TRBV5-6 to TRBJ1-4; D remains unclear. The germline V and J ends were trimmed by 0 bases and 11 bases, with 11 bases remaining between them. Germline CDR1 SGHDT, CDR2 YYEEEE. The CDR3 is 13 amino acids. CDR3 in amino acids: CASSLELDGKLFF. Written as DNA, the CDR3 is TGTGCCAGCAGCTTGGAACTTGATGGGAAACTGTTTTTT.

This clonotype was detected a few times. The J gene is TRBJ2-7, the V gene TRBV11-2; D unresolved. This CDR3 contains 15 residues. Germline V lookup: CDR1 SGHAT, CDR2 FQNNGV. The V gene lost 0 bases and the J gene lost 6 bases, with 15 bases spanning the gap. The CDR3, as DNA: TGTGCCAGCAGCTTAGAAGCGTCGGCTCTTCGCGAGCAGTACTTC. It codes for CASSLEASALREQYF.

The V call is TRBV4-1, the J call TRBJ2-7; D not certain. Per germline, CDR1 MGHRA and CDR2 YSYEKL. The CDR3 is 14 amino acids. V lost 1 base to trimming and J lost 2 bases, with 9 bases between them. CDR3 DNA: TGCGCCAGCAGCCAAGTTGACGAAGCCTACGAGCAGTACTTC. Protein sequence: CASSQVDEAYEQYF.

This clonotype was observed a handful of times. The DNA of the CDR3 is TGTGCCAGCAGAATGGAGGAGTGGACTGAAGCTTTCTTT. Encoded protein: CASRMEEWTEAFF. This chain links TRBV6-2 or TRBV6-3 with TRBJ1-1; the D is unclear. The germline V gene encodes CDR1 MNHEY and CDR2 SVGEGT. Trimming took off 6 bases at V and 5 bases at J, with 13 bases between the two ends. The length of the CDR3 is 13 residues.

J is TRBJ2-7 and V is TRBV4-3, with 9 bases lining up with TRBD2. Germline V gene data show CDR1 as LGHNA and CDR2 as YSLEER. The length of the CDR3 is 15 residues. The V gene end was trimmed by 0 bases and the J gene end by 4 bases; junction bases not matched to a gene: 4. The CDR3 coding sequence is TGCGCCAGCAGCCAAGAAACCCTAGCGGGGTACGAGCAGTACTTC. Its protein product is CASSQETLAGYEQYF.

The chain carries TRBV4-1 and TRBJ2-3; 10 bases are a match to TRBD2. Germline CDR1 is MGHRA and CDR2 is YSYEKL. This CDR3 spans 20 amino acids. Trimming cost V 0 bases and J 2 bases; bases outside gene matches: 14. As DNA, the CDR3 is TGCGCCAGCAGCCAAGATTGGACTTTAGCGGGGGGACGATTCACAGATACGCAGTATTTT. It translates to CASSQDWTLAGGRFTDTQYF.

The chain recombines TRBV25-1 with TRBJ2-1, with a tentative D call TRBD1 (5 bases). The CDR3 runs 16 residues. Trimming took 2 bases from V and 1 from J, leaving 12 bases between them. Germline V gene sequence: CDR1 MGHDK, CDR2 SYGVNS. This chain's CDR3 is CASSETQTDSYNEQFF. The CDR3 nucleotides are TGTGCCAGCAGTGAAACTCAGACAGATTCCTACAATGAGCAGTTCTTC. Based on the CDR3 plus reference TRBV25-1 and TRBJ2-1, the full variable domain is EADIYQTPRYLVIGTGKKITLECSQTMGHDKMYWYQQDPGMELHLIHYSYGVNSTEKGDLSSESTVSRIRTEHFPLTLESARPSHTSQYLCASSETQTDSYNEQFFGPGTRLTVL.

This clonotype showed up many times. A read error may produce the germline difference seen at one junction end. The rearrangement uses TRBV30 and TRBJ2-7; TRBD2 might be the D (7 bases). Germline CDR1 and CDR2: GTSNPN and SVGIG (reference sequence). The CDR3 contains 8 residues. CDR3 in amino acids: CAWPGGPF. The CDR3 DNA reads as TGTGCCTGGCCGGGGGGCCCTTTC.

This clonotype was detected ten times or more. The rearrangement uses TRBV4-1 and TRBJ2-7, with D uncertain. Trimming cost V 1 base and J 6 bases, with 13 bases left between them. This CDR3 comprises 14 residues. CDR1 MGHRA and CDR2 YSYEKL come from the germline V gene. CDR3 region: CASSQATLRVEQYF. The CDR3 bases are TGCGCCAGCAGCCAAGCAACTTTAAGGGTCGAGCAGTACTTC.

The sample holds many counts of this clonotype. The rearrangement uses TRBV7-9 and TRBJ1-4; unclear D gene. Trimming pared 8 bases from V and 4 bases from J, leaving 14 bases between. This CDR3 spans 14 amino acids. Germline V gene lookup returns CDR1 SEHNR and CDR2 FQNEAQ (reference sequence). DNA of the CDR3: TGTGCCAGCGATTCATCCAGCGATAATGAAAAACTGTTTTTT. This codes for CASDSSSDNEKLFF.

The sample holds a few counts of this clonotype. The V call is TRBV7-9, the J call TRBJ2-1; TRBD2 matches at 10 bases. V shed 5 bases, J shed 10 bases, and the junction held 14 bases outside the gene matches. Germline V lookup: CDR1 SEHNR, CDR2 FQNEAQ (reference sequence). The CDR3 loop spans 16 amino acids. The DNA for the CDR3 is TGTGCCAGCAGCCCTCCGATTAGCGGGGGGCCAGGGGAGCAGTTCTTC. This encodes CASSPPISGGPGEQFF.

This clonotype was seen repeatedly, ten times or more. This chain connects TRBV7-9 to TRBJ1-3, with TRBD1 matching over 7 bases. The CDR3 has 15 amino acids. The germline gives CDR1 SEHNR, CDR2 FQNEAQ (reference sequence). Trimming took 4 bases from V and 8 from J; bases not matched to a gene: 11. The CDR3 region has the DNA TGTGCCAGCAGCTCGCCGACAGGGTCTTTGCACACCATATATTTT. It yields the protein CASSSPTGSLHTIYF.

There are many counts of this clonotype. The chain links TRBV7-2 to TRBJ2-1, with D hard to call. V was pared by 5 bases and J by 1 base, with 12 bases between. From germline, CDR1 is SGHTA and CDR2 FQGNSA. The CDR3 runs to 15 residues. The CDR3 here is CASSPLTVSYNEQFF. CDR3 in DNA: TGTGCCAGCAGCCCCCTGACGGTGTCCTACAATGAGCAGTTCTTC.

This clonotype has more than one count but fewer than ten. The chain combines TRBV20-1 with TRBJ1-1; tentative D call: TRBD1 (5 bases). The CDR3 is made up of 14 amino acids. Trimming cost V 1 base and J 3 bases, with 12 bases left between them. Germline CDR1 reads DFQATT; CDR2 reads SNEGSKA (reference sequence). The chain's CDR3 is CSARGTRDHTEAFF. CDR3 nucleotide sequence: TGCAGTGCTAGAGGAACCAGGGACCACACTGAAGCTTTCTTT.

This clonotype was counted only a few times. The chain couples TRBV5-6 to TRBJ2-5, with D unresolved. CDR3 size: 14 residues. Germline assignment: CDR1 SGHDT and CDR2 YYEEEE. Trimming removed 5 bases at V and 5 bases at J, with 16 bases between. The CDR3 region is CASSSGPLVETQYF. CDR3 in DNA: TGTGCCAGCAGTTCCGGGCCCCTCGTGGAGACCCAGTACTTC. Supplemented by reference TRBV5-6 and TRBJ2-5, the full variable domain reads DAGVTQSPTHLIKTRGQQVTLRCSPKSGHDTVSWYQQALGQGPQFIFQYYEEEERQRGNFPDRFSGHQFPNYSSELNVNALLLGDSALYLCASSSGPLVETQYFGPGTRLLVL.

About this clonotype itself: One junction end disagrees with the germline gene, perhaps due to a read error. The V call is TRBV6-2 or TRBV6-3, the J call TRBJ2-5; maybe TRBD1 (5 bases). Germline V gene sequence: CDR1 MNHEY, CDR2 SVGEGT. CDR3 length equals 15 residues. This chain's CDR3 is CASSYIGRGLETQSF. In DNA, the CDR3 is TGTGCCAGCAGTTATATCGGTAGGGGTCTGGAGACCCAGTCCTTC.

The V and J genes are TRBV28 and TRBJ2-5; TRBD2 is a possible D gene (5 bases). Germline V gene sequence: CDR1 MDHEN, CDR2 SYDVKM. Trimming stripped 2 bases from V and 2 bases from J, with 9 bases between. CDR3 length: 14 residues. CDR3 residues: CASSLPAAQETQYF. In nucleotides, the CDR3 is TGTGCCAGCAGTTTACCAGCGGCTCAAGAGACCCAGTACTTC.

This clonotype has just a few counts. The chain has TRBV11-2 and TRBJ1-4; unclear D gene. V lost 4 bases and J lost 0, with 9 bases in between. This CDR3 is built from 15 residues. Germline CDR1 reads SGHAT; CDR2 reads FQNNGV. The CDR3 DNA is TGTGCCAGCAGCTCCCAGTTTGCAACTAATGAAAAACTGTTTTTT. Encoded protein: CASSSQFATNEKLFF.

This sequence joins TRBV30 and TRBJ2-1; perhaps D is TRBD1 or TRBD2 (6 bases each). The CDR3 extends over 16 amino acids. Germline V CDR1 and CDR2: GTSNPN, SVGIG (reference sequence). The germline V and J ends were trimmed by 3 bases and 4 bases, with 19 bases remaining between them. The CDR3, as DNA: TGTGCCTGGAGAAACTTCTTCGGGGGCCCGTACAATGAGCAGTTCTTC. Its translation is CAWRNFFGGPYNEQFF.

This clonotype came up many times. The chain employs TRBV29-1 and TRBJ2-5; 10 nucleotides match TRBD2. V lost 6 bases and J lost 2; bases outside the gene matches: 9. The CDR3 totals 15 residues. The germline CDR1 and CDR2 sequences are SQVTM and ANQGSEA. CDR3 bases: TGCAGCGTAAAAAAGGGACTAGCGTATCAAGAGACCCAGTACTTC. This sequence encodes CSVKKGLAYQETQYF.

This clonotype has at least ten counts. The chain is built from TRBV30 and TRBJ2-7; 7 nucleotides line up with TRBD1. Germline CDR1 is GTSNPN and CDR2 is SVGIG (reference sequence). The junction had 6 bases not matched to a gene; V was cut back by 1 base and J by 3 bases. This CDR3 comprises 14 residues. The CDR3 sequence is CAWSGRGRHYEQYF. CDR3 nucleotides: TGTGCCTGGAGTGGTAGGGGGCGACACTACGAGCAGTACTTC.

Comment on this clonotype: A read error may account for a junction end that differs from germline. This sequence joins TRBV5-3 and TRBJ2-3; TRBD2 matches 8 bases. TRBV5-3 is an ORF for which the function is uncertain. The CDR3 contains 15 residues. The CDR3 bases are TGTGCCAGCAGCTCGACTAGCGTGGGATCGGATACGCAGTATTTT. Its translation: CASSSTSVGSDTQYF.

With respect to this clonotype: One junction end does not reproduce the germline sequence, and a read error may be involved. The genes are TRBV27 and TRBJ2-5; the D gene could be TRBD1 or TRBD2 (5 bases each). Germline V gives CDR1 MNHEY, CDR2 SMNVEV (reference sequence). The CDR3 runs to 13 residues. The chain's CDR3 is CASSLRVGETQHF. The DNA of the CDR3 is TGTGCCAGCAGCCTACGGGTGGGGGAGACCCAGCACTTC.

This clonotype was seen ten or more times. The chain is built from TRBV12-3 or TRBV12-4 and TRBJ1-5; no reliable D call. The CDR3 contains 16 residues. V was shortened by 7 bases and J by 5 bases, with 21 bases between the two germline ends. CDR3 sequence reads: CASTSVWPNSDQPQHF. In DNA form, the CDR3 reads TGTGCCAGCACCTCCGTTTGGCCAAATTCGGATCAGCCCCAGCATTTT.